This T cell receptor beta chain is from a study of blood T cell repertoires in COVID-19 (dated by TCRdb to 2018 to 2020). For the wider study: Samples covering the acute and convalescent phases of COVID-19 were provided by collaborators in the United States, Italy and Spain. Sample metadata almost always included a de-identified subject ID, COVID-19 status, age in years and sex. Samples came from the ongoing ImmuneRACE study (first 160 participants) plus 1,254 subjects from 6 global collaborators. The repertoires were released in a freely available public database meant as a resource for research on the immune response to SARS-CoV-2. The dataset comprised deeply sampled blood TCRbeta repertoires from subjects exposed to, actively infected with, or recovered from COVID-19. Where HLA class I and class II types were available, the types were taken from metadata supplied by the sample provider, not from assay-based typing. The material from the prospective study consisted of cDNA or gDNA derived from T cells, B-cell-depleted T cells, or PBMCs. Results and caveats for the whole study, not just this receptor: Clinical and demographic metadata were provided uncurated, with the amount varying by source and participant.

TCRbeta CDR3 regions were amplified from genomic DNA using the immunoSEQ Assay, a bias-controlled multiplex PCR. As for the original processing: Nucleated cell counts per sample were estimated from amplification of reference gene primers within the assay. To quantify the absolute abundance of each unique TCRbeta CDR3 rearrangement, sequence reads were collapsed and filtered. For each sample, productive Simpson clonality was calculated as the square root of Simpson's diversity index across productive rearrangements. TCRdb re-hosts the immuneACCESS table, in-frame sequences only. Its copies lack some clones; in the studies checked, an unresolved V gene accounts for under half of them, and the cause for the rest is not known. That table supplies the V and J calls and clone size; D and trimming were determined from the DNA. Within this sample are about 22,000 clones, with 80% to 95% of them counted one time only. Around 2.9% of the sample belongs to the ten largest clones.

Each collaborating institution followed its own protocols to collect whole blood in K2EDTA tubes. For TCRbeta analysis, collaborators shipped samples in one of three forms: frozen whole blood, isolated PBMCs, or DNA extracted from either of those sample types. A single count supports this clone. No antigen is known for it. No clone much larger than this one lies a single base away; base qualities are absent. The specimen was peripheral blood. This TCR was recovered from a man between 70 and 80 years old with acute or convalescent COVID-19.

The CDR3 region: CASSPGTARELFF. The DNA reads TGTGCCAGCAGCCCAGGGACAGCGCGGGAGCTGTTTTTT. The rearrangement combines TRBV7-2 with TRBJ2-2, with 7 bases in between that match TRBD1. From the cysteine up to the phenylalanine, the CDR3 has a length of 13 residues. Left in the record is the CDR3 DNA by itself, 39 bases read in frame from the first base. V is pruned by 5 bases and J by 9 bases, leaving 6 bases of the junction without a gene match. CDR1 and CDR2 (SGHTA, FQGNSA) derive from the germline V gene. Joined to the reference TRBV7-2 and TRBJ2-2 proteins, this CDR3 gives the full variable domain: GAGVSQSPSNKVTEKGKDVELRCDPISGHTALYWYRQSLGQGLEFLIYFQGNSAPDKSGLPSDRFSAERTGGSVSTLTIQRTQQEDSAVYLCASSPGTARELFFGEGSRLTVL.